A single T cell receptor beta chain is shown here with its context. The record originates from a study of regulatory and conventional T cells in RAG deficiency. The sorted conventional CD4+ T cells were CD25-low and CD127-high, with genomic DNA sequenced. Germline CDR1 is SGHTA and CDR2 is FQGTGA. Trimming cost V 3 bases and J 8 bases, with 13 bases left between them. The CDR3 runs to 13 residues. This table comes from immunoSEQ multiplex PCR, and its TCRdb copy is limited to in-frame clones, with some not included. The top ten clones hold about 0.17% of a sample with approximately 28,000 clones, about 95% of them seen once. The sample also formed part of further work on regulatory T cells. Turning to that study: Primers: 52 TRBV forward and 13 TRBJ reverse.

V gene TRBV7-3 combines with J gene TRBJ1-2, with D hard to call. The sample taken for sequencing was CD25- CD4+ T cells sorted from blood. The clonotype comes from a human donor in good health. CDR3 sequence (DNA): TGTGCCAGCAGCTTGGCCCCAGGAGGCGGCTACACCTTC. Translation gives CASSLAPGGGYTF.